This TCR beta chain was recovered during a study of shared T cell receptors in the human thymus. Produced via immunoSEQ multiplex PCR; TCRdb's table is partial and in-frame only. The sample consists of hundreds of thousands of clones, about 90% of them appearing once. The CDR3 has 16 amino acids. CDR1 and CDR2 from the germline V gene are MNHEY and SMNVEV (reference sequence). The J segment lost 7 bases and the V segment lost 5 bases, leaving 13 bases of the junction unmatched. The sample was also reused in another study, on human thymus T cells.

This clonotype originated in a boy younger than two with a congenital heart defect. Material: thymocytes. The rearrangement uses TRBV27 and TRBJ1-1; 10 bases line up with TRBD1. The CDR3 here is CASSLTSRDRGSEAFF. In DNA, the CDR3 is TGTGCCAGCAGTCTAACGTCCCGGGACAGGGGTAGTGAAGCTTTCTTT.